The rows below give T cell receptor beta chains drawn from one sample of a study of early T cells in non-severe SARS-CoV-2 infection. One entry per CDR3 protein, called by TCRdb with MiXCR from the 5' RACE reads. The data contain 65,000 to 95,000 distinct CDR3 sequences, about 15% of them singletons. The sample taken for sequencing was whole blood. All receptors derive from an adult who was a healthcare worker with PCR-confirmed SARS-CoV-2 infection or an uninfected control (not recorded which). Each CDR3 is given without its conserved first and last residue. Fields, in order: clone size, V gene, CDR3 protein. For some rows the clone size is stated as once, few or many, or as a class when expanded; others skip it.

clone_size: few
v_call: TRBV20-1
cdr3_aa: SARDAVKPIYGYT

clone_size: few
v_call: TRBV2
cdr3_aa: ASIGLAGPNEQF

clone_size: .
v_call: TRBV11-2
cdr3_aa: ASSSRTGSSYEQY

clone_size: many
v_call: TRBV11-2
cdr3_aa: ASSSGTGMGDTQY

clone_size: .
v_call: TRBV3-1
cdr3_aa: ASSPRQGGNTGELF

clone_size: many
v_call: TRBV11-2
cdr3_aa: ASSLGGPNTEAF

clone_size: few
v_call: TRBV28
cdr3_aa: ASSLQRGLLETQY

clone_size: few
v_call: TRBV2
cdr3_aa: ASSVVAGANSPLH

clone_size: few
v_call: TRBV2
cdr3_aa: ASRGGQTRLSGANVLT

clone_size: .
v_call: TRBV2
cdr3_aa: ASSPSGLSRH

clone_size: few
v_call: TRBV4-1
cdr3_aa: ASSQDVDTEAF

clone_size: .
v_call: TRBV18
cdr3_aa: ASSPGGPETQY

clone_size: few
v_call: TRBV10-3
cdr3_aa: AISEAGQTSQETQY

clone_size: few
v_call: TRBV7-3
cdr3_aa: ASSLTDRGKEAF

clone_size: once
v_call: TRBV5-1
cdr3_aa: ASSEAVNEQF

clone_size: few
v_call: TRBV12-3/TRBV12-4
cdr3_aa: ASSLAGVETQY

clone_size: many
v_call: TRBV10-2
cdr3_aa: ASSPGVAFEQY

clone_size: .
v_call: TRBV20-1
cdr3_aa: SARDGGVADTQY

clone_size: many
v_call: TRBV25-1
cdr3_aa: ASSEPQGAHNEQF

clone_size: few
v_call: TRBV7-6
cdr3_aa: ASSSIPGPMNTEAF

clone_size: few
v_call: TRBV11-2
cdr3_aa: ASSLRWQGDIQY

clone_size: .
v_call: TRBV7-9
cdr3_aa: ASSDKPGHTDTQY

clone_size: .
v_call: TRBV2
cdr3_aa: ASREVTEAF

clone_size: .
v_call: TRBV5-1
cdr3_aa: ASRLDSANTGELF

clone_size: .
v_call: TRBV29-1
cdr3_aa: SVERGLSNTEAF

clone_size: many
v_call: TRBV10-2
cdr3_aa: ASRGTATYEQY

clone_size: .
v_call: TRBV7-8
cdr3_aa: ASSLASLGAGDTDTQY

clone_size: few
v_call: TRBV6-6
cdr3_aa: ASSRGLAGGSRNTGELF

clone_size: few
v_call: TRBV21-1
cdr3_aa: ASSKHPVGRKTQY

clone_size: many
v_call: TRBV12-3/TRBV12-4
cdr3_aa: ASSIRPEREAF

clone_size: .
v_call: TRBV5-1
cdr3_aa: ASSLEGQGVGEQY

clone_size: few
v_call: TRBV7-9
cdr3_aa: ASSPRTGAFTGELF

clone_size: few
v_call: TRBV19
cdr3_aa: ASSITGSTGELF

clone_size: .
v_call: TRBV6-1
cdr3_aa: ASSSPHGSTGDTQY

clone_size: few
v_call: TRBV19
cdr3_aa: ATRWGGSSGANVLT

clone_size: .
v_call: TRBV6-5
cdr3_aa: ASSPLTGRGNTIY

clone_size: .
v_call: TRBV5-1
cdr3_aa: ASSFKGISETQY

clone_size: .
v_call: TRBV12-3/TRBV12-4
cdr3_aa: ASSPGDRTYEQY

clone_size: many
v_call: TRBV28
cdr3_aa: ASSLRTGADGYT

clone_size: .
v_call: TRBV7-2
cdr3_aa: ASSLESGQPQH

clone_size: many
v_call: TRBV11-2
cdr3_aa: ASSLDPGREQY

clone_size: many
v_call: TRBV18
cdr3_aa: ASSRLGGVKVYEQY

clone_size: few
v_call: TRBV29-1
cdr3_aa: SVDAGQDQETQY